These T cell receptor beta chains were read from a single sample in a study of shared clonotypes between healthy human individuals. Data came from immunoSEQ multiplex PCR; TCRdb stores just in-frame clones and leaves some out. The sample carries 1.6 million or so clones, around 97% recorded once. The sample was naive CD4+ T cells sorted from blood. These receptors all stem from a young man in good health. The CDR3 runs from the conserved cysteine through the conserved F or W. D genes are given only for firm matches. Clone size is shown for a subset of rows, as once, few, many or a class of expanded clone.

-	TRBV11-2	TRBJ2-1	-	CASIRFGSSYNEQFF	TGTGCCAGCATCCGGTTCGGTAGCTCCTACAATGAGCAGTTCTTC
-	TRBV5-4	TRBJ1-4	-	CASSLSPLEPSGEKLFF	TGTGCCAGCAGCTTGTCCCCCTTGGAGCCCTCCGGTGAAAAACTGTTTTTT
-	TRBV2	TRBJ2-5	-	CASRPGGQETQYF	TGTGCCAGCAGGCCCGGCGGGCAAGAGACCCAGTACTTC
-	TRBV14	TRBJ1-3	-	CASSPTGISGNTIYF	TGTGCCAGCAGCCCAACAGGGATCTCTGGAAACACCATATATTTT
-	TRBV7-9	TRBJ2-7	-	CASIPLGASYEQYF	TGTGCCAGCATCCCGCTTGGCGCCTCCTACGAGCAGTACTTC
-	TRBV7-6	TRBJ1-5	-	CASSPSGGMAQHF	TGTGCCAGCAGCCCATCCGGGGGGATGGCCCAGCATTTT
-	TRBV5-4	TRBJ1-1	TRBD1	CASSLAGTVPRGTEAFF	TGTGCCAGCAGCTTGGCCGGGACAGTCCCACGCGGCACTGAAGCTTTCTTT
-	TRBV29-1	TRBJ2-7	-	CSVAAGYEQYF	TGCAGCGTTGCGGCGGGCTACGAGCAGTACTTC
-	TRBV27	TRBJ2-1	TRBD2	CASSFLTSGRDNEQFF	TGTGCCAGCAGTTTCCTGACTAGCGGGAGAGACAATGAGCAGTTCTTC
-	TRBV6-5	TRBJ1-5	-	CASSYGGGASNQPQHF	TGTGCCAGCAGTTATGGCGGTGGGGCTAGCAATCAGCCCCAGCATTTT
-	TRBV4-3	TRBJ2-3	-	CASSQDMRNPTQYF	TGCGCCAGCAGCCAAGATATGCGTAACCCTACGCAGTATTTT
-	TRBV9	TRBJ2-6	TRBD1	CASSVSAYDRELTGANVLTF	TGTGCCAGCAGCGTATCGGCTTACGACAGGGAGTTAACTGGGGCCAACGTCCTGACTTTC
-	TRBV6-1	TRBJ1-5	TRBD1	CASTLLDRSNQPQHF	TGTGCCAGCACCCTCCTGGACAGGTCCAATCAGCCCCAGCATTTT
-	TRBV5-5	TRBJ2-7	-	CASSYALVRGSYEQYF	TGTGCCAGCAGCTATGCCCTGGTGAGGGGGTCCTACGAGCAGTACTTC
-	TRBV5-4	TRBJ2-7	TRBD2	CASSKPAAGGLYEQYF	TGTGCCAGCAGCAAACCTGCGGCGGGAGGTCTCTACGAGCAGTACTTC
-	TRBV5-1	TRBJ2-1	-	CASSLGVYNEQFF	TGCGCCAGCAGCTTGGGGGTCTACAATGAGCAGTTCTTC
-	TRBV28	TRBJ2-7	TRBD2	CASSLSGSWEQYF	TGTGCCAGCAGTTTGAGCGGGAGTTGGGAGCAGTACTTC
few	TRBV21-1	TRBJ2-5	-	CASSINYTGAETQYF	TGTGCCAGCAGCATAAACTATACAGGGGCAGAGACCCAGTACTTC
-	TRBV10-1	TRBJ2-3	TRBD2	CASSEWASGRADTQYF	TGCGCCAGCAGTGAATGGGCTAGCGGGAGGGCAGATACGCAGTATTTT
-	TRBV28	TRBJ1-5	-	CASSSLWREDQPQHF	TGTGCCAGCAGTTCCCTTTGGAGGGAGGATCAGCCCCAGCATTTT
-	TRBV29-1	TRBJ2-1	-	CSVDGNEQFF	TGCAGCGTTGACGGGAATGAGCAGTTCTTC
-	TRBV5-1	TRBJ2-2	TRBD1	CASSSNGQGATGELFF	TGCGCCAGCAGCTCCAACGGACAGGGGGCAACCGGGGAGCTGTTTTTT
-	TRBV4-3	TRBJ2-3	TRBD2	CASSHLRTSGSDTQYF	TGCGCCAGCAGCCACCTTCGGACTAGCGGGAGTGATACGCAGTATTTT
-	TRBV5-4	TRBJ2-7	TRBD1	CASSSPGTANYEQYF	TGTGCCAGCAGCTCACCCGGGACAGCCAACTACGAGCAGTACTTC
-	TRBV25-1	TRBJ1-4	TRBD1	CASSEWGQGAEKLFF	TGTGCCAGCAGTGAATGGGGACAGGGGGCTGAAAAACTGTTTTTT
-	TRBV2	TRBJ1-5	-	CASSDGSLNQPQHF	TGTGCCAGCAGCGATGGTTCCCTCAATCAGCCCCAGCATTTT
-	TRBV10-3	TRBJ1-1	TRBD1	CAISPVKGQWGDEAFF	TGTGCCATCAGTCCAGTGAAGGGACAGTGGGGAGACGAAGCTTTCTTT
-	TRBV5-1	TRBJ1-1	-	CASSLSRPQNTEAFF	TGCGCCAGCAGCTTGTCGCGACCGCAGAACACTGAAGCTTTCTTT
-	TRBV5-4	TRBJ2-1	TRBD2	CASSLREGSDEQFF	TGTGCCAGCAGCTTGCGGGAGGGATCGGATGAGCAGTTCTTC
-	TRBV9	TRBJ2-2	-	CASSVRGRATGELFF	TGTGCCAGCAGCGTAAGAGGAAGGGCGACCGGGGAGCTGTTTTTT
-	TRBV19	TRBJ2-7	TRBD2	CASSMLAGGEEQYF	TGTGCCAGTAGTATGCTAGCGGGAGGTGAAGAGCAGTACTTC
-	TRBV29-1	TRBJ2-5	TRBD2	CSAHGEGRGQETQYF	TGCAGCGCCCACGGGGAGGGTAGAGGCCAAGAGACCCAGTACTTC
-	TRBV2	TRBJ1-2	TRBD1	CARPEGQTNYGYTF	TGTGCCAGACCTGAGGGACAGACTAACTATGGCTACACCTTC
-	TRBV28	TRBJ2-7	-	CASVSESYEQYF	TGTGCCTCCGTTAGCGAATCCTACGAGCAGTACTTC
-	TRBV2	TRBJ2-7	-	CASSKSGTPYEQYF	TGTGCCAGCAGCAAGTCGGGGACCCCCTACGAGCAGTACTTC
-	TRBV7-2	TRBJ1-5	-	CASSSPWAIGDQPQHF	TGTGCCAGCAGCTCCCCCTGGGCGATCGGGGATCAGCCCCAGCATTTT
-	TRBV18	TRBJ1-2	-	CASSPLEGSVPYYGYTF	TGTGCCAGCTCACCGTTAGAAGGATCTGTGCCATACTATGGCTACACCTTC
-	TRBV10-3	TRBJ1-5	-	CAISESGAASNQPQHF	TGTGCCATCAGTGAGTCGGGGGCAGCGAGCAATCAGCCCCAGCATTTT
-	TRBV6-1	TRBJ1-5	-	CASSEGPQSQHF	TGTGCCAGCAGTGAGGGCCCTCAGTCCCAGCATTTT
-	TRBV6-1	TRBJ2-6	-	CASSPDTSGANVLTF	TGTGCCAGCAGTCCCGACACCTCTGGGGCCAACGTCCTGACTTTC
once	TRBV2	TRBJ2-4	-	CASDTGTAKNIQYF	TGTGCCAGCGATACCGGGACAGCCAAAAACATTCAGTACTTC
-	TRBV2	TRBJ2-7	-	CASNYAPGQTLYEQYF	TGTGCCAGCAACTACGCGCCGGGGCAGACGCTCTACGAGCAGTACTTC